The next 20 T cell receptor beta chains were all read from a single sample in a study of cytomegalovirus exposure and HLA in healthy donors. With 60 Vbeta and 13 Jbeta primers, the PCR was carried out. Produced via immunoSEQ multiplex PCR; TCRdb's table is partial and in-frame only. The repertoire has around 190,000 clones, 70% to 80% of them found once; the top ten carry nearly 4.5%. The sequenced sample consisted of PBMCs. These receptors came from a woman aged 25-40 years in good health and CMV-seropositive.

V is TRBV11-3 and J is TRBJ2-5; 7 nucleotides match TRBD1. CDR1 and CDR2 from the germline V gene are SGHNT and YENEEA. V gave up 3 bases and J gave up 2 bases; unmatched junction bases: 3. CDR3 length: 14 residues. The CDR3 spells CASSFWDSQETQYF. CDR3 sequence (DNA): TGTGCCAGCAGCTTTTGGGACAGTCAAGAGACCCAGTACTTC.

This chain uses TRBV11-3 with TRBJ2-7; D gene unclear. The CDR3 is 12 amino acids. Per the germline V gene, CDR1 is SGHNT and CDR2 is YENEEA. V shed 0 bases and J shed 5 bases, with 5 bases lying between them. The CDR3 nucleotides read TGTGCCAGCAGCTTAGACAGCGACGAGCAGTACTTC. Amino acid sequence: CASSLDSDEQYF.

The CDR3 reads CASSLVGQPPSTDTQYF. In DNA form, the CDR3 reads TGCGCCAGCAGCTTGGTTGGGCAACCTCCTAGCACAGATACGCAGTATTTT. The gene calls are TRBV5-1 and TRBJ2-3; no reliable D call. The ends were cut back, 0 bases at V and 0 bases at J, with 14 bases in the middle. CDR1 is SGHRS, CDR2 YFSETQ, per germline. This CDR3 comprises 17 residues.

A few counts support this clone. The rearrangement uses TRBV6-1 and TRBJ2-7; 8 bases fit TRBD2. The CDR3 length is 15 residues. V was clipped by 6 bases and J by 8 bases; unmatched bases: 15. Germline-derived CDR1 and CDR2 are MNHNS and SASEGT. The CDR3, as DNA: TGTGCCAGCAGCCTTAGCGGGGCGAACGACTCCAAGCAGTACTTC. Translation: CASSLSGANDSKQYF.

The chain has TRBV11-2 and TRBJ2-2; 12 bases agree with TRBD1. V gave up 6 bases and J gave up 6 bases; unmatched junction bases: 2. CDR1 is SGHAT, CDR2 FQNNGV, per germline. The CDR3 contains 14 residues. The DNA of the CDR3 is TGTGCCAGCAGGAGGGACAGGGGGCCCGGGGAGCTGTTTTTT. Translation: CASRRDRGPGELFF.

The sample holds a few counts of this clone. The chain joins TRBV12-5 to TRBJ1-5; a possible D gene is TRBD1 (5 bases). The CDR3 is made up of 15 amino acids. Trimming removed 2 bases from V and 3 bases from J, with 11 bases in between. From germline, CDR1 is LGHNT and CDR2 FRNRAP. This chain's CDR3 is CASGLQQANNQPQHF. For the CDR3, the DNA is TGTGCTAGTGGTTTGCAACAGGCCAACAATCAGCCCCAGCATTTT.

The chain combines TRBV7-9 with TRBJ2-2; the D is unclear. Deletions cut 6 bases from V and 5 bases from J, with 4 bases between. The germline V gene encodes CDR1 SEHNR and CDR2 FQNEAQ (reference sequence). The CDR3 covers 11 residues. The CDR3 DNA is TGTGCCAGCAGATCAACCGGGGAGCTGTTTTTT. It translates to CASRSTGELFF.

The chain has TRBV7-9 and TRBJ1-3, with D hard to call. Deletions cut 6 bases from V and 0 bases from J, with 9 bases between. CDR3 length: 14 residues. Germline lookup yields CDR1 SEHNR and CDR2 FQNEAQ (reference sequence). The chain's CDR3 is CASRSQDSGNTIYF. In DNA, the CDR3 is TGTGCCAGCAGGTCCCAGGACTCTGGAAACACCATATATTTT.

The chain uses TRBV5-6 and TRBJ1-2; D not resolved. Germline V CDR1 and CDR2: SGHDT, YYEEEE. V was pared by 2 bases and J by 7 bases, with 12 bases between. There are 13 residues in the CDR3. The CDR3 is CASSFGPQSGYTF. The CDR3 coding sequence is TGTGCCAGCAGCTTTGGGCCCCAGAGTGGCTACACCTTC. Full variable domain (remainder filled in from reference TRBV5-6 and TRBJ1-2): DAGVTQSPTHLIKTRGQQVTLRCSPKSGHDTVSWYQQALGQGPQFIFQYYEEEERQRGNFPDRFSGHQFPNYSSELNVNALLLGDSALYLCASSFGPQSGYTFGSGTRLTVV.

The CDR3 loop reads CASSSIAGTLGETQYF. Here the CDR3 DNA reads TGCGCCAGCAGCTCAATAGCGGGAACCCTTGGGGAGACCCAGTACTTC. The gene calls are TRBV5-1 and TRBJ2-5, with 8 bases fitting TRBD2. This CDR3 has 16 residues. V was pared by 3 bases and J by 5 bases, with 12 bases of the junction left unmatched. Germline lookup yields CDR1 SGHRS and CDR2 YFSETQ. The variable domain in full, completed from reference TRBV5-1 and TRBJ2-5, reads KAGVTQTPRYLIKTRGQQVTLSCSPISGHRSVSWYQQTPGQGLQFLFEYFSETQRNKGNFPGRFSGRQFSNSRSEMNVSTLELGDSALYLCASSSIAGTLGETQYFGPGTRLLVL.

This chain uses TRBV5-1 with TRBJ2-7, with 7 nucleotides matching TRBD2. The CDR3 length is 14 residues. Germline V gene lookup returns CDR1 SGHRS and CDR2 YFSETQ. After removal of 0 bases from V and 2 bases from J, the junction contained 2 bases not matched to a gene. The CDR3: CASSLEGGPYEQYF. CDR3 coding DNA: TGCGCCAGCAGCTTGGAGGGAGGGCCCTACGAGCAGTACTTC.

This rearrangement joins TRBV9 to TRBJ1-5, with 7 bases identical to TRBD1. Germline CDR1 reads SGDLS; CDR2 reads YYNGEE. The CDR3 length is 14 residues. The V and J ends lost 0 bases and 7 bases, in that order; junction bases with no gene match: 4. For the CDR3, the DNA is TGTGCCAGCAGCGTAGGACAGGGCAGGCAGCCCCAGCATTTT. Translated, it gives CASSVGQGRQPQHF.

The CDR3 region has the DNA TGTGCCAGCAGCTTGGTTCCAGAGGGGGTCCCAGATACGCAGTATTTT. It translates to CASSLVPEGVPDTQYF. J is TRBJ2-3 and V is TRBV5-6, with D possibly TRBD1 on 6 matching bases. The CDR3 covers 16 residues. The ends were cut back, 0 bases at V and 4 bases at J, with 15 bases in the middle. Germline values: CDR1 SGHDT, CDR2 YYEEEE.

This clone was recorded once. The genes are TRBV7-7 and TRBJ2-7, with TRBD1 matching 8 bases. The CDR3 extends over 17 amino acids. Germline CDR1 reads SSHAT; CDR2 reads FNYEAQ (reference sequence). After removal of 1 base from V and 6 bases from J, the junction contained 14 bases not matched to a gene. In nucleotides, the CDR3 is TGTGCCAGCAGCTTAGAGCCCCCCGGGACAGGAATGAGCGAGCAGTACTTC. Protein product: CASSLEPPGTGMSEQYF.

Only a few counts were recorded for this clone. This chain connects TRBV18 to TRBJ2-1; 7 nucleotides match TRBD1. The CDR3 has 12 amino acids. V lost 3 bases and J lost 7; bases outside the gene matches: 0. Germline assignment: CDR1 KGHSH and CDR2 LQKENI. The CDR3 bases are TGTGCCAGCTCACCGACAGGGAATGAGCAGTTCTTC. It translates to CASSPTGNEQFF. Looking up the rest from reference TRBV18 and TRBJ2-1 gives the full variable domain: NAGVMQNPRHLVRRRGQEARLRCSPMKGHSHVYWYRQLPEEGLKFMVYLQKENIIDESGMPKERFSAEFPKEGPSILRIQQVVRGDSAAYFCASSPTGNEQFFGPGTRLTVL.

The CDR3 DNA sequence: TGTGCCAGCAGCGCCGGAGGCCCGGGGTACGAGCAGTACTTC. This codes for CASSAGGPGYEQYF. The V gene is TRBV9, the J gene TRBJ2-7; tentatively, D is TRBD2 (5 bases). V lost 3 bases to trimming and J lost 4 bases, with 14 bases between them. The CDR3 length is 14 residues. The V gene's germline CDR1 is SGDLS and CDR2 YYNGEE.

The gene calls are TRBV4-3 and TRBJ2-1, with 7 bases identical to TRBD1. Germline CDR1 is LGHNA and CDR2 is YSLEER. The V segment lost 4 bases and the J segment 1 base; nucleotides outside the gene matches: 7. There are 16 residues in the CDR3. The CDR3 DNA reads as TGCGCCAGCAGCCCCGTGACAGGGAATTCCTACAATGAGCAGTTCTTC. Residues: CASSPVTGNSYNEQFF.

The rearrangement uses TRBV27 and TRBJ1-1; D might be TRBD1 (5 bases). The CDR3 contains 13 residues. Trimming stripped 6 bases from V and 5 bases from J, with 13 bases between. The germline gives CDR1 MNHEY, CDR2 SMNVEV (reference sequence). CDR3 nucleotides: TGTGCCAGCAGCTCTACAGGTCGTACTGAAGCTTTCTTT. Translating it yields CASSSTGRTEAFF.

The rearrangement joins TRBV30 to TRBJ1-2; TRBD1 agrees at 8 bases. Per the germline V gene, CDR1 is GTSNPN and CDR2 is SVGIG (reference sequence). The length of the CDR3 is 12 residues. The V gene end was trimmed by 3 bases and the J gene end by 5 bases; junction bases not matched to a gene: 2. The CDR3: CAWSGQGYGYTF. Written as DNA, the CDR3 is TGTGCCTGGAGCGGACAGGGTTATGGCTACACCTTC.

The rearrangement links TRBV5-1 to TRBJ2-6; 7 bases are shared with TRBD1. Germline assignment: CDR1 SGHRS and CDR2 YFSETQ. The CDR3 sequence is 17 residues long. Germline trimming cut 4 bases from V and 0 bases from J; bases unmatched to any gene: 7. The CDR3 bases are TGCGCCAGCAGCCCAGGGACAGTGGTCTCTGGGGCCAACGTCCTGACTTTC. Protein product: CASSPGTVVSGANVLTF.